This TCR beta chain emerged from a study of blood T cell repertoires in COVID-19. CDR1 and CDR2 from the germline V gene are KGHDR and SFDVKD. The CDR3 spans 17 residues. The J segment lost 7 bases and the V segment lost 4 bases, leaving 14 bases of the junction unmatched. Sequencing was performed with immunoSEQ multiplex PCR; in TCRdb, only in-frame clones are kept and a portion is missing. The sample includes about 47,000 clones, approximately 80% seen only once; the top ten take 8.8%. The clonotype comes from a man in his sixties with acute or convalescent COVID-19. V usage is TRBV24-1 and J usage is TRBJ2-1, with 8 nucleotides matching TRBD1. Sequencing used peripheral blood. The CDR3 nucleotides are TGTGCCACCAGTGACCCCCGATGGAGACAGGGGCGGAATGAGCAGTTCTTC. Protein: CATSDPRWRQGRNEQFF.